The entry that follows covers one TCR beta chain sequence. The data are from a study of blood T cell repertoires in COVID-19. Study information: The United States, Italy and Spain were the sources of the acute and convalescent COVID-19 samples.

Germline CDR1 reads LNHNV; CDR2 reads YYDKDF (reference sequence). After removal of 4 bases from V and 0 bases from J, the junction contained 2 bases not matched to a gene. The CDR3 contains 15 residues. Original processing methods: Amplified reference gene primers provided the basis for estimating nucleated cell counts. Assay used: immunoSEQ multiplex PCR; TCRdb lists only in-frame clones, some missing. V, J and clone size reflect that table, while D and trimming were determined from the DNA. The sample lists 200,000 to 250,000 clones, about 85% seen once, with about 12% in the top ten. V gene TRBV15 combines with J gene TRBJ2-7; 11 bases fit TRBD1. The sequenced sample consisted of peripheral blood. The sequence was collected from a woman aged 18-29 years who had recovered from COVID-19. The CDR3 bases are TGTGCCACCAGCAACGGACAGGGGGCCTCCTACGAGCAGTACTTC. It translates to CATSNGQGASYEQYF.